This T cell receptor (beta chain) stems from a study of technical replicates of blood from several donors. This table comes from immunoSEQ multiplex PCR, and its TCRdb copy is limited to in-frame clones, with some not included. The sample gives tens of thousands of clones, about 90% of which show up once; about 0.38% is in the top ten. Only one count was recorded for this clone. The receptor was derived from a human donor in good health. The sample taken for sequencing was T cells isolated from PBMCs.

The chain's CDR3 is CASSYGGNNPNYGYTF. CDR3 nucleotides: TGTGCCAGCAGTTACGGCGGGAACAATCCCAACTATGGCTACACCTTC. The V call is TRBV6-6, the J call TRBJ1-2; D gene ambiguous. V was shortened by 2 bases and J by 2 bases, with 15 bases between the two germline ends. CDR3 size: 16 residues. Germline CDR1 and CDR2: MNHNY and SVGAGI (reference sequence).